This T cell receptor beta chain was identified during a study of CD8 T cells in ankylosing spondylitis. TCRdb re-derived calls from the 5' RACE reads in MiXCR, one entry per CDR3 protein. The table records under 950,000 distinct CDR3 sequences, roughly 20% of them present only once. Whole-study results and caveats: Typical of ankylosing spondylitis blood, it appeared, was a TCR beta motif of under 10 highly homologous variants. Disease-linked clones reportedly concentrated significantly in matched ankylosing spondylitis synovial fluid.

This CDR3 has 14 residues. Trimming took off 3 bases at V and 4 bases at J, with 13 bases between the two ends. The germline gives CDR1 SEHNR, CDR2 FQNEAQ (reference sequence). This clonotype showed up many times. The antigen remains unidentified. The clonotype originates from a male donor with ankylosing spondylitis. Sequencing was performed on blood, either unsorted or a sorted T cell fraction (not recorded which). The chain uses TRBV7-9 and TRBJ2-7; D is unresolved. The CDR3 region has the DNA TGTGCCAGCAGCTTTGTTGACCTAAATTACGAGCAGTACTTC. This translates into CASSFVDLNYEQYF.